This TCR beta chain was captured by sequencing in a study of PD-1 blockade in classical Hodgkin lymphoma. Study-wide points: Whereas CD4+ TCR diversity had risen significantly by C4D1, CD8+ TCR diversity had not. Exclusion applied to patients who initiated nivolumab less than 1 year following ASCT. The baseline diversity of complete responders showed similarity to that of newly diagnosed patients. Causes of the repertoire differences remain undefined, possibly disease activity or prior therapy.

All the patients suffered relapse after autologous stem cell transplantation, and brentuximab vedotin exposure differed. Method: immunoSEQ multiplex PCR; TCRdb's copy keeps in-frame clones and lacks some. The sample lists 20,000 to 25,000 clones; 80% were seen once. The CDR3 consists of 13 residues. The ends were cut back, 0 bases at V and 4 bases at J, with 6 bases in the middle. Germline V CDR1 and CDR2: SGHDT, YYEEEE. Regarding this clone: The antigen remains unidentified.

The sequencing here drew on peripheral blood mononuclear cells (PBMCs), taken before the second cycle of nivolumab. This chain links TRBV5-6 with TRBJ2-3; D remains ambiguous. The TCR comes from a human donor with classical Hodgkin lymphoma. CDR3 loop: CASSLGWADTQYF. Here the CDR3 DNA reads TGTGCCAGCAGCTTGGGGTGGGCAGATACGCAGTATTTT.